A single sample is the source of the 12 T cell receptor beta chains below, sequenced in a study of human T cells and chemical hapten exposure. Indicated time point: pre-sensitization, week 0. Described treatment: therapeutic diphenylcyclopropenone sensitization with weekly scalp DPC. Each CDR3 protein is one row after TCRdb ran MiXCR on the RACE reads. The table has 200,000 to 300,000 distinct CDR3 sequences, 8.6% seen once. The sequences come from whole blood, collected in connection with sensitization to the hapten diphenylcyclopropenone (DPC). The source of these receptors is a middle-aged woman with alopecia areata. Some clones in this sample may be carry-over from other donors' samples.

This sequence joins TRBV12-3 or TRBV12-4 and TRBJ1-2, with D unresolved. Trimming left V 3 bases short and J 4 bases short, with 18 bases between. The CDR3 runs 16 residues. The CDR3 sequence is CASSFSYPQLVYGYTF. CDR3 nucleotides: TGTGCCAGCAGTTTTTCGTACCCCCAACTCGTCTATGGCTACACCTTC.

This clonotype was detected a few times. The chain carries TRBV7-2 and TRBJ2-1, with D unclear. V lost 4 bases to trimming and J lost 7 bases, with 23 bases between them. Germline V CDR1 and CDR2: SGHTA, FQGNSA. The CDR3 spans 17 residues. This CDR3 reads CASSSLKGQYGRNEQFF. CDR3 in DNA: TGTGCCAGCAGCTCCCTGAAGGGCCAATACGGTAGGAATGAGCAGTTCTTC. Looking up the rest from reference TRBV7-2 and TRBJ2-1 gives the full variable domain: GAGVSQSPSNKVTEKGKDVELRCDPISGHTALYWYRQSLGQGLEFLIYFQGNSAPDKSGLPSDRFSAERTGGSVSTLTIQRTQQEDSAVYLCASSSLKGQYGRNEQFFGPGTRLTVL.

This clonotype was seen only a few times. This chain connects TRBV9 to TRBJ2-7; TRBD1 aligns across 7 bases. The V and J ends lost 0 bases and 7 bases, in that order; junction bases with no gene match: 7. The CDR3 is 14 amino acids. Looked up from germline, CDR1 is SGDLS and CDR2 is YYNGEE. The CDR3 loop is CASSVGTGPWEQYF. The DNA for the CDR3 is TGTGCCAGCAGCGTAGGGACAGGCCCTTGGGAGCAGTACTTC.

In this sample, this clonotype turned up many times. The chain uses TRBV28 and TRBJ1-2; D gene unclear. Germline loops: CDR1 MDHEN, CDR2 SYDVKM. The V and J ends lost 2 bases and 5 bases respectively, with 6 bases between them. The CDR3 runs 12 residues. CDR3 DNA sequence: TGTGCCAGCAGTTTACAAAAATATGGCTACACCTTC. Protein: CASSLQKYGYTF.

The CDR3 region has the DNA TGCAGTGCTGCGACAGGAGCCTCTGAAGCTTTCTTT. Translated: CSAATGASEAFF. V usage is TRBV20-1 and J usage is TRBJ1-1; D might be TRBD1 (6 bases). Trimming pared 5 bases from V and 6 bases from J, leaving 13 bases between. The CDR3 is made up of 12 amino acids. Germline CDR1 is DFQATT and CDR2 is SNEGSKA (reference sequence).

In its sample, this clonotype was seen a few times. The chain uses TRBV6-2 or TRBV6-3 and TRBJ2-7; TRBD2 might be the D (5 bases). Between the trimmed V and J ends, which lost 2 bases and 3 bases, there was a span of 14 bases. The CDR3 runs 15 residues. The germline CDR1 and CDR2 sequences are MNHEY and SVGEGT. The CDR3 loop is CASSYPLADFYEQYF. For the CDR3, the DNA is TGTGCCAGCAGTTACCCCCTAGCTGACTTCTACGAGCAGTACTTC.

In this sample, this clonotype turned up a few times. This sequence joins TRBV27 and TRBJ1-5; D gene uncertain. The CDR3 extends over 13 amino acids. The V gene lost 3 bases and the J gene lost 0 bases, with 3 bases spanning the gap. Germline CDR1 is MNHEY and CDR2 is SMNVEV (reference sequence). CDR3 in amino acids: CASSFYSNQPQHF. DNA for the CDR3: TGTGCCAGCAGTTTCTATAGCAATCAGCCCCAGCATTTT.

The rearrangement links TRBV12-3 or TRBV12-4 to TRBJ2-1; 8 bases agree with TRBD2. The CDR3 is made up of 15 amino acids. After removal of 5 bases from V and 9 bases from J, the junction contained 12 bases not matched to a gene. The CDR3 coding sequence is TGTGCCAGCAGTCCGAAAGCGGGAGTTAGGGGTGAGCAGTTCTTC. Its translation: CASSPKAGVRGEQFF.

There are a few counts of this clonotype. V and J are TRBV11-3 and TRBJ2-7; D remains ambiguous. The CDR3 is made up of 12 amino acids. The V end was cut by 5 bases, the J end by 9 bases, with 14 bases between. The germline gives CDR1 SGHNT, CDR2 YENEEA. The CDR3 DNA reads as TGTGCCAGCAGCCAAGTGGAGACGGGGCAGTACTTC. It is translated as CASSQVETGQYF.

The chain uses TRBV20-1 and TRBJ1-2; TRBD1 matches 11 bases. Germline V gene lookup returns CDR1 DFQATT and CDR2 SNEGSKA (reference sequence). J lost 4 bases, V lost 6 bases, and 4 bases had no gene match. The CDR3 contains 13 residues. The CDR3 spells CSARTGGGYGYTF. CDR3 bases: TGCAGTGCAAGGACAGGGGGCGGCTATGGCTACACCTTC.

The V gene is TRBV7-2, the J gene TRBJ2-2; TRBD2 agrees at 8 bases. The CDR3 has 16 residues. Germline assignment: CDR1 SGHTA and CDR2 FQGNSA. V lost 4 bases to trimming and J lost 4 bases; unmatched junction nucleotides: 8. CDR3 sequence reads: CASSSAAGVGTGELFF. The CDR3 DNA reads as TGTGCCAGCAGCTCCGCAGCGGGAGTTGGCACCGGGGAGCTGTTTTTT.

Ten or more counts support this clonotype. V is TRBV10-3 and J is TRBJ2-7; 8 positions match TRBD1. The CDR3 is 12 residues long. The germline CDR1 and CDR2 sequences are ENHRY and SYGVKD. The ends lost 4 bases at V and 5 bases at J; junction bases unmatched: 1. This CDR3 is CAISATGDEQYF. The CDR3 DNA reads TGTGCCATCAGTGCGACAGGGGACGAGCAGTACTTC.